One sample yielded the 25 T cell receptor beta chains listed below, sequenced in a study of CD8+CD57+ T cells in acquired aplastic anemia. Profiling that covered TCR beta VDJ and CDR3 relied on genomic DNA as its template. In TCRdb, the reads were re-called with MiXCR into one record per CDR3 protein. The data hold 300,000 or so distinct CDR3 sequences, with approximately 56% observed a single time. Sequencing was performed on sorted CD4+, CD8+, or CD8+CD57+ T cells (not recorded which) from PBMCs. These receptors were taken from a human donor with severe aplastic anemia or a healthy control (not recorded which).

The chain links TRBV5-1 to TRBJ1-1, with D perhaps matching TRBD1 (6 bases). V was pared by 0 bases and J by 5 bases, with 17 bases between. CDR3 length: 16 residues. The germline V gene has CDR1 SGHRS and CDR2 YFSETQ. DNA for the CDR3: TGCGCCAGCAGCTTGGCGGGCACTGAGAGGGGGACTGAAGCTTTCTTT. The encoded protein is CASSLAGTERGTEAFF.

This clonotype has ten or more counts. This chain uses TRBV5-1 with TRBJ1-2; D remains ambiguous. Per germline, CDR1 SGHRS and CDR2 YFSETQ. The CDR3 is 13 residues long. Trimming stripped 0 bases from V and 8 bases from J, with 11 bases between. CDR3: CASSLALGLGYTF. The CDR3 region has the DNA TGCGCCAGCAGCTTGGCTTTGGGGTTGGGCTACACCTTC.

The genes are TRBV7-6 and TRBJ1-5, with 9 bases lining up with TRBD1. Germline V gene lookup returns CDR1 SGHVS and CDR2 FNYEAQ. The CDR3 loop spans 16 amino acids. Trimming cost V 5 bases and J 5 bases; bases outside gene matches: 10. The CDR3: CASSPVGTGTYQPQHF. DNA for the CDR3: TGTGCCAGCAGCCCCGTCGGGACAGGGACATATCAGCCCCAGCATTTT.

The rearrangement joins TRBV7-3 to TRBJ2-7; tentatively, D is TRBD1 (6 bases). CDR3 length equals 15 residues. Germline CDR1 SGHTA, CDR2 FQGTGA. With 2 bases removed from V and 3 bases from J, the gap between germline ends came to 14 bases. CDR3 sequence (DNA): TGTGCCAGCAGCTTAGGAAACAGGGATTTCTACGAGCAGTACTTC. Protein sequence: CASSLGNRDFYEQYF.

This chain uses TRBV7-9 with TRBJ2-1, with D maybe TRBD2 (5 bases). In germline, CDR1 is SEHNR, CDR2 FQNEAQ (reference sequence). Between the trimmed V and J ends, which lost 5 bases and 6 bases, there was a span of 11 bases. CDR3 length equals 13 residues. The CDR3 spells CASSGSGPNEQFF. The CDR3 coding sequence is TGTGCCAGCAGCGGAAGCGGTCCCAATGAGCAGTTCTTC.

As concerns this clonotype: One base away lies a much larger clone, so this may be a sequencing read error. It is likely a read error, because the conserved phenylalanine at the end of the CDR3 is missing. The chain joins TRBV6-1 to TRBJ1-5; D is ambiguous. The V end lost 5 bases, the J end lost 6 bases, and 11 bases lay between the germline ends. Germline CDR1 reads MNHNS; CDR2 reads SASEGT. CDR3 length: 13 amino acids. The CDR3 region is CASSKKMGQPQHL. The CDR3 coding sequence is TGTGCCAGCAGTAAAAAAATGGGTCAGCCCCAGCATCTT.

The sample holds one count of this clonotype. V usage is TRBV10-3 and J usage is TRBJ2-3, with D possibly being TRBD1 or TRBD2 (7 bases each). The germline V gene has CDR1 ENHRY and CDR2 SYGVKD. The CDR3 extends over 15 amino acids. The ends were cut back, 0 bases at V and 3 bases at J, with 10 bases in the middle. The CDR3 sequence: CAISESQGGTDTQYF. In DNA form, the CDR3 reads TGTGCCATCAGTGAGTCCCAGGGGGGGACAGATACGCAGTATTTT.

Worth noting for this clonotype: Sequence at one end of the junction differs from germline and may be a read error. The rearrangement joins TRBV10-3 to TRBJ2-3; 8 bases match TRBD1. From germline, CDR1 is ENHRY and CDR2 SYGVKD. CDR3 size: 17 residues. The CDR3 loop reads CASSFRTGWDSTDTQYF. The CDR3 region has the DNA TGTGCCAGCAGTTTCCGGACAGGGTGGGATAGCACAGATACGCAGTATTTT.

A word on this clonotype: The CDR3 end shows no conserved phenylalanine or tryptophan, and so a read error is likely. The chain couples TRBV30 to TRBJ1-1; 7 nucleotides match TRBD1. V was pared by 2 bases and J by 4 bases, with 4 bases of the junction left unmatched. CDR1 is GTSNPN and CDR2 is SVGIG in the germline V gene (reference sequence). The CDR3 loop spans 13 amino acids. Here the CDR3 DNA reads TGTGCCTGGAGTTTTACAGGGGCCACTGAAGCTTTCTGC. Protein: CAWSFTGATEAFC.

V gene TRBV11-2 combines with J gene TRBJ2-5; either TRBD1 or TRBD2 may supply D (5 bases each). Germline CDR1 reads SGHAT; CDR2 reads FQNNGV. V was cut by 1 base and J by 1 base, with 10 bases left in between. CDR3 length equals 15 residues. The CDR3 nucleotides are TGTGCCAGCAGCTTAGGAGGGACCCCCCAAGAGACCCAGTACTTC. It codes for CASSLGGTPQETQYF.

This clonotype has a count of ten or more. This chain connects TRBV7-2 to TRBJ1-1; D possibly corresponds to TRBD1 (5 bases). V gave up 3 bases and J gave up 0 bases, with 14 bases separating them. The CDR3 has 16 residues. The germline V gene has CDR1 SGHTA and CDR2 FQGNSA. Here the CDR3 DNA reads TGTGCCAGCAGCTTCCGGGCAGGGATCATGAACACTGAAGCTTTCTTT. Protein: CASSFRAGIMNTEAFF.

The gene calls are TRBV20-1 and TRBJ1-3; D is ambiguous. Germline values: CDR1 DFQATT, CDR2 SNEGSKA (reference sequence). Trimming cost V 1 base and J 1 base, with 5 bases left between them. This CDR3 is built from 13 residues. The CDR3 DNA reads TGCAGTGCTAGAGGAGATTCTGGAAACACCATATATTTT. This translates into CSARGDSGNTIYF.

The chain combines TRBV6-1 with TRBJ2-7, with 8 bases aligning to TRBD2. The DNA end favors TRBJ2-5, so the J call may be wrong. The CDR3 runs 16 residues. Germline CDR1 reads MNHNS; CDR2 reads SASEGT. CDR3 nucleotide sequence: TGTGCCAGCAGTCCCTTGGCTAGCGGGTCACGGGAGACCCAGTACTTC. Translating it yields CASSPLASGSRETQYF.

The chain employs TRBV7-3 and TRBJ2-1; D tentatively reads TRBD1 or TRBD2 (6 bases each). This CDR3 is 13 amino acids long. V was pared by 1 base and J by 9 bases, with 10 bases between. Germline-derived CDR1 and CDR2 are SGHTA and FQGTGA. CDR3 nucleotide sequence: TGTGCCAGCAGCTTAATACAGGGAGGTGAGCAGTTCTTC. This translates into CASSLIQGGEQFF.

The chain is built from TRBV20-1 and TRBJ1-5; TRBD1 might be the D (6 bases). The CDR3 consists of 13 residues. V was shortened by 6 bases and J by 2 bases, with 11 bases between the two germline ends. Germline CDR1 and CDR2: DFQATT and SNEGSKA (reference sequence). The CDR3 region is CSAPPGGNQPQHF. DNA of the CDR3: TGCAGTGCGCCCCCAGGGGGCAATCAGCCCCAGCATTTT.

V and J are TRBV7-9 and TRBJ2-7, with TRBD1 matching over 10 bases. This CDR3 comprises 16 residues. Germline trimming cut 5 bases from V and 3 bases from J; bases unmatched to any gene: 10. In germline, CDR1 is SEHNR, CDR2 FQNEAQ (reference sequence). The CDR3 nucleotides read TGTGCCAGCAGCCAGCAATCCGGGACAGGGGACTACGAGCAGTACTTC. This gives the protein CASSQQSGTGDYEQYF.

The genes are TRBV20-1 and TRBJ2-2; a weak D match, TRBD1 (6 bases). The CDR3 runs to 16 residues. Germline lookup yields CDR1 DFQATT and CDR2 SNEGSKA (reference sequence). V was shortened by 3 bases and J by 5 bases, with 19 bases between the two germline ends. In DNA form, the CDR3 reads TGCAGTGCTAGCCCAGGGGCGGGTTTCCGAACCGGGGAGCTGTTTTTT. Encoded protein: CSASPGAGFRTGELFF.

This sequence joins TRBV20-1 and TRBJ1-5; 7 nucleotides match TRBD1. J was trimmed by 9 bases and V by 3 bases; bases with no gene match: 8. In germline, CDR1 is DFQATT, CDR2 SNEGSKA (reference sequence). This CDR3 is 13 amino acids long. The CDR3 region has the DNA TGCAGTGCTAGGTTCCAGGGGGATTCGCCCCAGCATTTT. It codes for CSARFQGDSPQHF.

In this sample, this clonotype turned up many times. The V gene is TRBV19, the J gene TRBJ1-1; 7 bases match TRBD1. The CDR3 covers 18 residues. V lost 0 bases and J lost 2; bases outside the gene matches: 12. Germline V gene lookup returns CDR1 LNHDA and CDR2 SQIVND (reference sequence). The CDR3 protein is CASSIELFGDSQNTEAFF. DNA for the CDR3: TGTGCCAGTAGTATAGAGTTGTTCGGGGACAGTCAAAACACTGAAGCTTTCTTT.

The chain joins TRBV7-3 to TRBJ2-1; 12 nucleotides line up with TRBD2. Germline loops: CDR1 SGHTA, CDR2 FQGTGA. The CDR3 is made up of 14 amino acids. The J segment lost 8 bases and the V segment lost 4 bases, leaving 3 bases of the junction unmatched. As DNA, the CDR3 is TGTGCCAGCAGCTCGGGACTAGCGGGCGATGAGCAGTTCTTC. Its translation: CASSSGLAGDEQFF.

The chain employs TRBV10-3 and TRBJ1-5; D is uncertain. Deletions cut 10 bases from V and 4 bases from J, with 17 bases between. This CDR3 is built from 14 residues. Germline V gives CDR1 ENHRY, CDR2 SYGVKD. CDR3 protein: CATSGPSLNQPQHF. The CDR3 nucleotides are TGTGCCACGTCCGGGCCCTCGCTTAATCAGCCCCAGCATTTT.

The chain uses TRBV7-3 and TRBJ2-7, with unresolved D. CDR3 length: 15 residues. Trimming pared 0 bases from V and 1 base from J, leaving 10 bases between. Per germline, CDR1 SGHTA and CDR2 FQGTGA. The CDR3 nucleotides read TGTGCCAGCAGCTTAACTCTGGACGCATCCTACGAGCAGTACTTC. Translated, it gives CASSLTLDASYEQYF.

This clonotype was counted ten times or more. This chain joins TRBV9 and TRBJ1-2; 8 bases fit TRBD1. From germline, CDR1 is SGDLS and CDR2 YYNGEE. The CDR3 spans 15 residues. V gave up 0 bases and J gave up 8 bases; unmatched junction bases: 9. Written as DNA, the CDR3 is TGTGCCAGCAGCGTAGCAACAGGGGGGGGTGAAGGCTACACCTTC. It encodes CASSVATGGGEGYTF.

Turning to this clonotype: This may arise from a read error, as a much more abundant clone is one base away. V gene TRBV4-2 combines with J gene TRBJ1-2, with 8 nucleotides matching TRBD1. The CDR3 has 16 residues. J lost 4 bases, V lost 5 bases, and 12 bases had no gene match. Per germline, CDR1 LGHNA and CDR2 YNFKEQ. CDR3 sequence: CASSSLQGALSYGYTF. The CDR3, as DNA: TGTGCCAGCAGCTCACTCCAGGGGGCGCTAAGCTATGGCTACACCTTC.

In this sample, this clonotype turned up many times. This chain links TRBV7-9 with TRBJ1-1; no definite D call. In germline, CDR1 is SEHNR, CDR2 FQNEAQ (reference sequence). The CDR3 loop spans 14 amino acids. Trimming stripped 1 base from V and 0 bases from J, with 6 bases between. The CDR3 reads CASSLEHMNTEAFF. The CDR3 bases are TGTGCCAGCAGCTTAGAACACATGAACACTGAAGCTTTCTTT.